Below, 24 T cell receptor beta chains from the same sample are listed, as sequenced in a study of blood T cell repertoires in COVID-19. The repertoire was sequenced with immunoSEQ multiplex PCR; TCRdb's copy has only in-frame clones and lacks some. The sample yields some 120,000 clones, less than 90% seen once. Sequenced sample: peripheral blood. The receptor set was obtained from a young woman who had recovered from COVID-19.

This clone has only one observation. The chain links TRBV6-5 to TRBJ2-1; D not resolved. The germline CDR1 and CDR2 sequences are MNHEY and SVGAGI. V dropped 7 bases and J dropped 0 bases, with 10 bases sitting between them. The CDR3 contains 14 residues. CDR3 DNA sequence: TGTGCCAGCACTAACCTCCGCTCCTACAATGAGCAGTTCTTC. Its translation: CASTNLRSYNEQFF.

This rearrangement joins TRBV6-1 to TRBJ1-1; D ambiguous. Germline lookup yields CDR1 MNHNS and CDR2 SASEGT. V was cut by 0 bases and J by 10 bases, with 3 bases left in between. The CDR3 sequence is 10 residues long. The CDR3 DNA sequence: TGTGCCAGCAGTGAAGCGAGAGCTTTCTTT. Amino acids: CASSEARAFF.

This clone came up once. This chain uses TRBV4-1 with TRBJ1-4; 9 positions agree with TRBD1. CDR3 size: 15 residues. Unmatched junction bases numbered 9, after V lost 6 bases and J lost 7 bases. Germline values: CDR1 MGHRA, CDR2 YSYEKL. The CDR3 is CASRPWTGVGEKLFF. The CDR3 DNA is TGCGCCAGCAGACCTTGGACAGGGGTCGGTGAAAAACTGTTTTTT.

This chain uses TRBV6-5 with TRBJ2-1; D is unclear. The CDR3 sequence is 14 residues long. Between the trimmed V and J ends, which lost 2 bases and 4 bases, there was a span of 9 bases. CDR1 and CDR2 from the germline V gene are MNHEY and SVGAGI. The CDR3 region is CASSYEADYNEQFF. Written as DNA, the CDR3 is TGTGCCAGCAGTTACGAGGCGGATTACAATGAGCAGTTCTTC.

V and J are TRBV18 and TRBJ2-1; TRBD2 matches 13 bases. This CDR3 region has 15 residues. The trim removed 5 bases at V and 4 bases at J, leaving 2 bases unmatched. CDR1 KGHSH and CDR2 LQKENI come from the germline V gene. This chain's CDR3 is CASSGLAGVYNEQFF. CDR3 DNA: TGTGCCAGCTCAGGACTAGCGGGGGTATACAATGAGCAGTTCTTC.

The chain employs TRBV19 and TRBJ2-7; 8 positions agree with TRBD1. V was clipped by 4 bases and J by 4 bases; unmatched bases: 9. CDR3 length equals 15 residues. Germline V gene sequence: CDR1 LNHDA, CDR2 SQIVND (reference sequence). The CDR3 DNA reads as TGTGCCAGTAGTACCAGGACAGGGTTGCGGTACGAGCAGTACTTC. Its translation is CASSTRTGLRYEQYF.

The J gene is TRBJ1-2, the V gene TRBV27; 7 bases map to TRBD1. Trimming at V came to 3 bases and at J to 1 base, leaving 11 bases not matched to a gene. The CDR3 sequence is 17 residues long. CDR1 and CDR2 from the germline V gene are MNHEY and SMNVEV (reference sequence). DNA for the CDR3: TGTGCCAGCAGTTTCGCCACAGGGGAGTCGGGTAACTATGGCTACACCTTC. Translation: CASSFATGESGNYGYTF.

The chain recombines TRBV7-6 with TRBJ1-1; D not resolved. The CDR3 has 16 residues. The V and J ends lost 2 bases and 0 bases respectively, with 13 bases between them. The germline gives CDR1 SGHVS, CDR2 FNYEAQ. Here the CDR3 reads CASSLKQPQMNTEAFF. CDR3 nucleotide sequence: TGTGCCAGCAGCTTAAAACAGCCCCAAATGAACACTGAAGCTTTCTTT.

This clone was counted a single time. V gene TRBV19 combines with J gene TRBJ2-3; TRBD1 agrees at 8 bases. This CDR3 spans 17 amino acids. The V and J ends lost 1 base and 4 bases, in that order; junction bases with no gene match: 10. The germline CDR1 and CDR2 sequences are LNHDA and SQIVND (reference sequence). The CDR3 sequence: CASSIGFRDRSADTQYF. CDR3 DNA: TGTGCCAGTAGTATAGGGTTTCGGGACAGGTCGGCAGATACGCAGTATTTT.

The chain carries TRBV10-2 and TRBJ1-2, with TRBD1 matching over 7 bases. CDR3 length: 16 amino acids. CDR1 WSHSY and CDR2 SAAADI come from the germline V gene. The V segment lost 4 bases and the J segment 5 bases; nucleotides outside the gene matches: 13. The CDR3 bases are TGCGCCAGCAGTGTCCTCAGGACAGGCTCTGAATATGGCTACACCTTC. It yields the protein CASSVLRTGSEYGYTF.

The rearrangement links TRBV5-6 to TRBJ1-6; TRBD1 might be the D (6 bases). The CDR3 spans 14 residues. The germline gives CDR1 SGHDT, CDR2 YYEEEE. Trimming removed 2 bases from V and 9 bases from J, with 12 bases in between. The DNA of the CDR3 is TGTGCCAGCAGCTTCGGAACAGGGAGTTCACCCCTCCACTTT. Its protein is CASSFGTGSSPLHF.

The chain recombines TRBV15 with TRBJ2-3, with unresolved D. Germline CDR1 reads LNHNV; CDR2 reads YYDKDF (reference sequence). With 0 bases removed from V and 6 bases from J, the gap between germline ends came to 16 bases. This CDR3 is 16 amino acids long. The CDR3 coding sequence is TGTGCCACCAGCAGAGATGTCCCCCCCCGGCGGGATACGCAGTATTTT. Protein sequence: CATSRDVPPRRDTQYF.

This clone was seen a few times. The V call is TRBV13, the J call TRBJ2-3; 8 bases align to TRBD1. The trim removed 5 bases at V and 4 bases at J, leaving 23 bases unmatched. Germline V gives CDR1 PRHDT, CDR2 FYEKMQ (reference sequence). This CDR3 comprises 20 residues. This CDR3 reads CASSMGLGQGAGGQADTQYF. The CDR3 bases are TGTGCCAGCAGCATGGGCCTAGGGCAGGGGGCCGGAGGACAAGCAGATACGCAGTATTTT. The whole variable domain, remainder taken from reference TRBV13 and TRBJ2-3, is AAGVIQSPRHLIKEKRETATLKCYPIPRHDTVYWYQQGPGQDPQFLISFYEKMQSDKGSIPDRFSAQQFSDYHSELNMSSLELGDSALYFCASSMGLGQGAGGQADTQYFGPGTRLTVL.

The chain couples TRBV5-1 to TRBJ1-1; D ambiguous. The CDR3 contains 14 residues. The germline CDR1 and CDR2 sequences are SGHRS and YFSETQ. V lost 2 bases to trimming and J lost 0 bases, with 8 bases between them. CDR3 in amino acids: CASSFLSMNTEAFF. CDR3 sequence (DNA): TGCGCCAGCAGCTTCCTAAGCATGAACACTGAAGCTTTCTTT. Drawing the rest from reference TRBV5-1 and TRBJ1-1, the complete variable domain is KAGVTQTPRYLIKTRGQQVTLSCSPISGHRSVSWYQQTPGQGLQFLFEYFSETQRNKGNFPGRFSGRQFSNSRSEMNVSTLELGDSALYLCASSFLSMNTEAFFGQGTRLTVV.

The V call is TRBV3-1 (or the pseudogene TRBV3-2), the J call TRBJ2-5; 7 bases agree with TRBD1. CDR3 size: 15 residues. The V and J ends lost 0 bases and 5 bases, in that order; junction bases with no gene match: 6. Germline CDR1 LGHDT, CDR2 YNNKEL (reference sequence). DNA of the CDR3: TGTGCCAGCAGCCAAGATCTGACAGGGAGTGAGACCCAGTACTTC. As protein: CASSQDLTGSETQYF.

This chain joins TRBV21-1 and TRBJ1-5; TRBD1, the table's D call, lacks a check against the DNA. TRBV21-1 is assigned pseudogene status. The CDR3 covers 16 residues. The chain's CDR3 is CASSMKTGPSNQPQHF. The CDR3, as DNA: TGTGCCAGCAGCATGAAGACAGGGCCGAGCAATCAGCCCCAGCATTTT.

The chain uses TRBV20-1 and TRBJ1-6; D is ambiguous. This CDR3 contains 13 residues. Trimming took off 3 bases at V and 7 bases at J, with 10 bases between the two ends. Per germline, CDR1 DFQATT and CDR2 SNEGSKA (reference sequence). Here the CDR3 reads CSASRELNSPLHF. The DNA for the CDR3 is TGCAGTGCTAGTAGGGAGTTGAATTCACCCCTCCACTTT.

J is TRBJ2-1 and V is TRBV3-1 (or the pseudogene TRBV3-2); 13 nucleotides line up with TRBD2. Germline V gene lookup returns CDR1 LGHDT and CDR2 YNNKEL (reference sequence). V lost 4 bases, J lost 10 bases, and 7 bases stayed unmatched. The length of the CDR3 is 15 residues. CDR3 DNA: TGTGCCAGCAGCCTAACTAGCGGGAGGGGCAGGGAGCAGTTCTTC. Amino acids: CASSLTSGRGREQFF.

V is TRBV3-1 (or the pseudogene TRBV3-2) and J is TRBJ2-7, with 11 bases lining up with TRBD2. Germline-derived CDR1 and CDR2 are LGHDT and YNNKEL (reference sequence). V shed 0 bases and J 2 bases; nucleotides not matched to a gene: 6. The CDR3 covers 17 residues. The CDR3 bases are TGTGCCAGCAGCCAAGAGAGGACTAGCGGGTTTACCTACGAGCAGTACTTC. It codes for CASSQERTSGFTYEQYF.

The chain links TRBV7-3 to TRBJ2-3; 7 bases align to TRBD2. This CDR3 region has 15 residues. Looked up from germline, CDR1 is SGHTA and CDR2 is FQGTGA. V dropped 1 base and J dropped 2; count of bases not matched to a gene: 3. CDR3 residues: CASSLRGLNTDTQYF. DNA for the CDR3: TGTGCCAGCAGCTTAAGGGGACTAAACACAGATACGCAGTATTTT. The whole variable domain, remainder taken from reference TRBV7-3 and TRBJ2-3, is GAGVSQTPSNKVTEKGKYVELRCDPISGHTALYWYRQSLGQGPEFLIYFQGTGAADDSGLPNDRFFAVRPEGSVSTLKIQRTERGDSAVYLCASSLRGLNTDTQYFGPGTRLTVL.

V usage is TRBV19 and J usage is TRBJ1-5; TRBD1 matches at 8 bases. Germline CDR1 and CDR2: LNHDA and SQIVND (reference sequence). Trimming took 4 bases from V and 6 from J; bases not matched to a gene: 11. This CDR3 region has 16 residues. For the CDR3, the DNA is TGTGCCAGTAGTACCACCCTGCGACAGGGGCCTCAGCCCCAGCATTTT. It translates to CASSTTLRQGPQPQHF.

V and J are TRBV3-1 (or the pseudogene TRBV3-2) and TRBJ2-1, with 11 bases fitting TRBD2. Germline V gives CDR1 LGHDT, CDR2 YNNKEL (reference sequence). V trimming: 4 bases; J trimming: 8 bases; junction bases outside the gene matches: 7. This CDR3 spans 15 amino acids. The CDR3 is CASSLSGTSGHEQFF. CDR3 in DNA: TGTGCCAGCAGCCTGTCGGGGACTAGCGGCCATGAGCAGTTCTTC.

This clone was counted a few times. The chain recombines TRBV9 with TRBJ2-1; perhaps TRBD2 as D (6 bases). This CDR3 region has 15 residues. V lost 0 bases to trimming and J lost 7 bases, with 14 bases between them. Germline CDR1 and CDR2: SGDLS and YYNGEE. CDR3 in DNA: TGTGCCAGCAGCGTAGAAGTGGGGGGAAGAAATGAGCAGTTCTTC. Its protein product is CASSVEVGGRNEQFF.

The chain couples TRBV12-5 to TRBJ2-7, with TRBD1 matching over 9 bases. The CDR3 extends over 18 amino acids. With 0 bases clipped from V and 2 bases from J, the junction kept 11 bases outside the gene matches. Germline loops: CDR1 LGHNT, CDR2 FRNRAP. Here the CDR3 DNA reads TGTGCTAGTGGTTTGGTACCTTCAGGGACAGGGACCCCCTACGAGCAGTACTTC. As protein: CASGLVPSGTGTPYEQYF. Full variable domain (outside the CDR3, taken from reference TRBV12-5 and TRBJ2-7): DARVTQTPRHKVTEMGQEVTMRCQPILGHNTVFWYRQTMMQGLELLAYFRNRAPLDDSGMPKDRFSAEMPDATLATLKIQPSEPRDSAVYFCASGLVPSGTGTPYEQYFGPGTRLTVT.